This is a list of T cell receptor beta chains from one sample in a study of cytomegalovirus exposure and HLA in healthy donors. TCRdb's table, derived via immunoSEQ multiplex PCR, lists solely in-frame clones and lacks some. The sample lists about 90,000 clones, roughly 74% occurring once. Sequenced input: PBMCs. The receptors derive from a young woman in good health and CMV-seropositive. Both conserved end residues are part of each CDR3. A D gene is named only where the DNA matches it firmly. Where a row states a size, it is once, few, many or the class of an expanded clone; other rows omit it.

V	D	size	J	DNA	CDR3
TRBV6-5	.	.	TRBJ2-7	TGTGCCAGCAGACCCGGACACGTAGGCGAGCAGTACTTC	CASRPGHVGEQYF
TRBV30	.	.	TRBJ1-1	TGTGCCTGCATTACGGGACATATGAACACTGAAGCTTTCTTT	CACITGHMNTEAFF
TRBV5-1	TRBD1	.	TRBJ2-7	TGCGCCAGCAGCTTGGGCCTAGGACAGGGCGTCTACGAGCAGTACTTC	CASSLGLGQGVYEQYF
TRBV30	.	.	TRBJ2-5	TGTGCCTGGAGTGTAACCGAGGGAGAGACCCAGTACTTC	CAWSVTEGETQYF
TRBV2	.	.	TRBJ1-5	TGTGCCAGCAGTGAAGTGCGGTGGAAGGGCAATCAGCCCCAGCATTTT	CASSEVRWKGNQPQHF
TRBV6-4	.	.	TRBJ2-4	TGTGCCAGCAGTGAAGGGGCCGAAAACATTCAGTACTTC	CASSEGAENIQYF
TRBV27	TRBD2	.	TRBJ2-1	TGTGCCAGCAGTTTCAGCGGACTAGCGGGAGGATTGCCGAATGAGCAGTTCTTC	CASSFSGLAGGLPNEQFF
TRBV5-4	TRBD1	.	TRBJ1-1	TGTGCCAGCAGCCGTGGGACAGGGGAAACGCGGGAAGCTTTCTTT	CASSRGTGETREAFF
TRBV7-2	TRBD1	.	TRBJ1-3	TGTGCCAGCAGCGCGGACAGGGCTGGAAACACCATATATTTT	CASSADRAGNTIYF
TRBV7-2	.	.	TRBJ2-1	TGTGCCAGCAGCTTAGTTCCCCCTTCCAGCTCCTACAATGAGCAGTTCTTC	CASSLVPPSSSYNEQFF
TRBV5-1	TRBD2	.	TRBJ2-5	TGCGCCAGCAGCTCTCTAGCGGGGGGAACACAAGAGACCCAGTACTTC	CASSSLAGGTQETQYF
TRBV9	TRBD1	.	TRBJ2-3	TGTGCCAGCAGCGTACTAGGGGGCGCGTTACTGGATACGCAGTATTTT	CASSVLGGALLDTQYF
TRBV27	.	.	TRBJ1-4	TGTGCCAGCACGGGGGGGGTTGGTGAAAAACTGTTTTTT	CASTGGVGEKLFF
TRBV5-6	.	.	TRBJ1-5	TGTGCCAGCAGCTTACAGGGTCGGAGCCAGCCCCAGCATTTT	CASSLQGRSQPQHF
TRBV5-1	TRBD1	.	TRBJ1-1	TGCGCCAGCAGCTTTCGACAGGGCAACACTGAAGCTTTCTTT	CASSFRQGNTEAFF
TRBV7-3	.	.	TRBJ2-1	TGTGCCAGCTCTTATGACTCCGGCTCCTACAATGAGCAGTTCTTC	CASSYDSGSYNEQFF
TRBV5-1	TRBD1	.	TRBJ2-5	TGCGCCAGCAGCTTGGGGGGACAGGGAAGAGAGACCCAGTACTTC	CASSLGGQGRETQYF
TRBV6-4	TRBD2	.	TRBJ2-3	TGTGCCAGCAGTCCACTAGCGGGAAGCACAGATACGCAGTATTTT	CASSPLAGSTDTQYF
TRBV27	TRBD2	.	TRBJ2-7	TGTGCCAGCAGTCCCCGGCTAGCGGGGGGGCCTTCGTACGAGCAGTACTTC	CASSPRLAGGPSYEQYF
TRBV7-2	.	once	TRBJ2-5	TGTGCCAGCAGCCCCTTGGCAGGAAGGCAAGAGACCCAGTACTTC	CASSPLAGRQETQYF
TRBV14	TRBD1	.	TRBJ1-6	TGTGCCAGCAGCTTTGACAGGGCCGGTAATTCACCCCTCCACTTT	CASSFDRAGNSPLHF
TRBV2	.	.	TRBJ2-1	TGTGCCAGCAGTGTCTTTCCCGGGAAGGGCGAGCAGTTCTTC	CASSVFPGKGEQFF
TRBV9	TRBD2	.	TRBJ2-1	TGTGCCAGCAGCGAACTAGCGGGAGGGCCCTACAATGAGCAGTTCTTC	CASSELAGGPYNEQFF
TRBV6-4	.	.	TRBJ2-1	TGTGCCAGCAGTGAAGGTGCGGGCAGGGGCTACGAGCAGTTCTTC	CASSEGAGRGYEQFF
TRBV5-4	.	.	TRBJ1-2	TGTGCCAGCAGCTATACAGGGAGTTATGGCTACACCTTC	CASSYTGSYGYTF
TRBV4-2	.	.	TRBJ1-3	TGTGCCAGCAGCCAAGAGCCTCCAGGGAACTCTGGAAACACCATATATTTT	CASSQEPPGNSGNTIYF
TRBV19	.	.	TRBJ1-1	TGTGCCAGTAGTATCCCAAGAGCCGTGAACACTGAAGCTTTCTTT	CASSIPRAVNTEAFF
TRBV30	.	once	TRBJ2-1	TGTGCCTGGAGTGTATTTGCGGTTCCGGGGAATGAGCAGTTCTTC	CAWSVFAVPGNEQFF
TRBV4-1	TRBD2	once	TRBJ2-7	TGCGCCAGCAGCCCGGGAGGGGGGCTCTCCTACGAGCAGTACTTC	CASSPGGGLSYEQYF
TRBV6-6	.	.	TRBJ2-7	TGTGCCAGCAGTTACTCGCACACCACCTACGAGCAGTACTTC	CASSYSHTTYEQYF
TRBV11-3	TRBD2	.	TRBJ2-2	TGTGCCAGCAGCGCAGCGGGACTAGCGGGGGGGCCCGCCGGGACCGGGGAGCTGTTTTTT	CASSAAGLAGGPAGTGELFF
TRBV5-6	.	.	TRBJ1-2	TGTGCCAGCAGCTCTGGCAGGGGAGCTAACTATGGCTACACCTTC	CASSSGRGANYGYTF
TRBV2	.	.	TRBJ2-5	TGTGCCAGCAGTGAAGCTAGCAAGGAGACCCAGTACTTC	CASSEASKETQYF
TRBV28	.	.	TRBJ1-6	TGTGCCAGCAGTTACAGGGAAAGGAATTCACCCCTCCACTTT	CASSYRERNSPLHF
TRBV6-1	TRBD2	.	TRBJ2-5	TGTGCCAGCACCGGGACTAGCTCACAAGAGACCCAGTACTTC	CASTGTSSQETQYF
TRBV29-1	.	.	TRBJ2-1	TGCAGCGTTCGGGACACAACCTACAATGAGCAGTTCTTC	CSVRDTTYNEQFF
TRBV6-5	TRBD1	.	TRBJ2-2	TGTGCCAGCAGGCCGGACAGGGGGCACACCGGGGAGCTGTTTTTT	CASRPDRGHTGELFF
TRBV19	TRBD1	.	TRBJ1-1	TGTGCCAGTACCGACCTAAACAGGGGGGGCACTGAAGCTTTCTTT	CASTDLNRGGTEAFF
TRBV30	.	.	TRBJ1-3	TGTGCCTGGACCCAGGCTGGGAGCTCTGGAAACACCATATATTTT	CAWTQAGSSGNTIYF
TRBV30	.	.	TRBJ2-3	TGTGCCTGGTCGTCGGGAAGCACAGATACGCAGTATTTT	CAWSSGSTDTQYF
TRBV21-1	.	.	TRBJ1-5	TGTGCCAGCAGCAAGTTATCAGGATCTTTGGACAGGGCTAATCAGCCCCAGCATTTT	CASSKLSGSLDRANQPQHF
TRBV28	.	.	TRBJ2-3	TGTGCCATAAACTCCTTTCAAGTCGCAGATACGCAGTATTTT	CAINSFQVADTQYF
TRBV9	.	.	TRBJ1-5	TGTGCCAGCAGCGACGGAGGCCAGCCCCAGCATTTT	CASSDGGQPQHF
TRBV6-5	TRBD2	.	TRBJ2-7	TGTGCCAGCAGGAGTCTAGCGGGGAGCTCCTACGAGCAGTACTTC	CASRSLAGSSYEQYF
TRBV7-9	TRBD2	.	TRBJ2-5	TGTGCCAGCAGCTTAGATCAGCTAGCGGGGACCCAGTACTTC	CASSLDQLAGTQYF
TRBV4-2	TRBD2	.	TRBJ2-7	TGTGCCAGCAGCTTAATAGGCGGGGGGGATCCTTACGAGCAGTACTTC	CASSLIGGGDPYEQYF
TRBV7-9	.	.	TRBJ2-7	TGTTCCAGCAGCTTAGATGGCCGGAGGGGCTCCGAGCAGTACTTC	CSSSLDGRRGSEQYF